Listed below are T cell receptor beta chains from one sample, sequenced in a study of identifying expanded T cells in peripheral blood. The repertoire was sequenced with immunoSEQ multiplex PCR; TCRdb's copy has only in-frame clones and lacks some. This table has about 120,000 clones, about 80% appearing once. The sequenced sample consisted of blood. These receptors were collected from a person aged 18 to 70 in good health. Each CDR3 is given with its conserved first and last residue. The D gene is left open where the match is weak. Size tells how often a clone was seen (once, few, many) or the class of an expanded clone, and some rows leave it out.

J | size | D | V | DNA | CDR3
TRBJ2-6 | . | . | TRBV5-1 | TGCGCCAGCAGCCTCGTGGCCGCTGGGGCCAACGTCCTGACTTTC | CASSLVAAGANVLTF
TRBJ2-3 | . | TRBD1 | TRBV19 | TGTGCCAGTAGCGGAGGACCGGGACAGCCCACAGATACGCAGTATTTT | CASSGGPGQPTDTQYF
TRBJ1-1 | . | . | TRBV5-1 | TGCGCCAGCAGCTTGGAAGGGGGGTGGCGCATGAACACTGAAGCTTTCTTT | CASSLEGGWRMNTEAFF
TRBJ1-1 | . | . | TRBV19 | TGTGCCAGTAGTATAGACCGCAACACTGAAGCTTTCTTT | CASSIDRNTEAFF
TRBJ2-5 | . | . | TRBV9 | TGTGCCAGCAGCGCGGGACAAGAGACCCAGTACTTC | CASSAGQETQYF
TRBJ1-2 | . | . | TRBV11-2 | TGTGCCAGCAGCTTTAACAGAAACTATGGCTACACCTTC | CASSFNRNYGYTF
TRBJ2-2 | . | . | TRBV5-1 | TGCGCCAGCAGCTTGGAGTTGGGTGGACCGAGGGAGCTGTTTTTT | CASSLELGGPRELFF
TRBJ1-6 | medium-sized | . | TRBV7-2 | TGTGCCAGCAGCCCCCGGGACATCATCAATTCACCCCTCCACTTT | CASSPRDIINSPLHF
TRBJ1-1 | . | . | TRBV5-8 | TGTGCCAGCAGCTTGGTCCACGTGAACACTGAAGCTTTCTTT | CASSLVHVNTEAFF
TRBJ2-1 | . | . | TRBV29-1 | TGCAGCGTAAGGACTACCTCCTACAATGAGCAGTTCTTC | CSVRTTSYNEQFF
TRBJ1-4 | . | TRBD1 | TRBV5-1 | TGCGCCAGCAGCTCTGGACAGGTCGGAGCTAATGAAAAACTGTTTTTT | CASSSGQVGANEKLFF
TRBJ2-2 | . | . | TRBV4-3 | TGCGCCAGCAGCCAAGAAGCGCACACCGGGGAGCTGTTTTTT | CASSQEAHTGELFF
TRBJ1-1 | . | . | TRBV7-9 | TGTGCCAGCAGCTTTCAAGGAGGGTGGACTGAAGCTTTCTTT | CASSFQGGWTEAFF